This T cell receptor (beta chain) was profiled in a study of cytomegalovirus exposure and HLA in healthy donors. Study observations and caveats: Confirmation was obtained in vitro that a few CMV-associated chains are specific for CMV antigens. Upon later analysis, TCR association rates were observed to vary by HLA locus, being highest for DRB1 and lowest for HLA-C.

Notes on this clone: Its specificity is unknown.

Vbeta (60) and Jbeta (13) primers were used in the PCR. Profiling relied on immunoSEQ multiplex PCR, and the TCRdb table lists in-frame clones only, not all of them. Among 200,000 to 250,000 clones listed, roughly 85% were seen once. The source is a man younger than 35 in good health and CMV-seronegative. Sequencing was carried out using PBMCs.

The CDR3 DNA sequence: TGTGCCAGCAGCTTAGTCCTGGACAGCTCCTACGAGCAGTACTTC. This gives the protein CASSLVLDSSYEQYF. V and J are TRBV7-9 and TRBJ2-7; a weak D match, TRBD1 (6 bases). Germline CDR1 reads SEHNR; CDR2 reads FQNEAQ (reference sequence). This CDR3 is built from 15 residues. V was trimmed by 1 base and J by 0 bases, leaving 10 bases between them.